Listed below are T cell receptor beta chains from one sample, sequenced in a study of cytomegalovirus exposure and HLA in healthy donors. Sequencing used immunoSEQ multiplex PCR; TCRdb keeps in-frame clones, though not all of them. Of some 150,000 clones in the sample, approximately 77% are singletons; the top ten hold 3.7%. Sequenced: PBMCs. The receptors derive from a man younger than 40 in good health and CMV-seropositive. CDR3s include the opening cysteine and the closing phenylalanine or tryptophan. A D gene is named only where the DNA matches it firmly. Clone size, where shown, is once, few, many, or a class for clones that have expanded.

J gene: TRBJ2-5
D gene: TRBD1
clone size: few
V gene: TRBV5-1
CDR3 DNA: TGCGCCAGCAGCCAGGGACAGGGGGCCCTCGAGACCCAGTACTTC
CDR3 protein: CASSQGQGALETQYF

J gene: TRBJ1-3
D gene: NA
clone size: NA
V gene: TRBV6-1
CDR3 DNA: TGTGCCAGTTCAGGGTCCGGAAACACCATATATTTT
CDR3 protein: CASSGSGNTIYF

J gene: TRBJ1-6
D gene: TRBD1
clone size: NA
V gene: TRBV2
CDR3 DNA: TGTGCCAGCAGTCCCCATGGGACAGGGGGCAGTAATAATTCACCCCTCCACTTT
CDR3 protein: CASSPHGTGGSNNSPLHF

J gene: TRBJ1-5
D gene: NA
clone size: NA
V gene: TRBV6-6
CDR3 DNA: TGTGCCAGCACGAAAACAGGGAGGGGTCAGCCCCAGCATTTT
CDR3 protein: CASTKTGRGQPQHF

J gene: TRBJ2-1
D gene: TRBD1
clone size: NA
V gene: TRBV5-6
CDR3 DNA: TGTGCCAGCAGCTTAGGGCAGGGGGACGAGCAGTTCTTC
CDR3 protein: CASSLGQGDEQFF

J gene: TRBJ2-4
D gene: NA
clone size: NA
V gene: TRBV2
CDR3 DNA: TGTGCCAGCCGCCTAGCAGACATTCAGTACTTC
CDR3 protein: CASRLADIQYF

J gene: TRBJ1-6
D gene: NA
clone size: few
V gene: TRBV7-2
CDR3 DNA: TGTGCCAGCAGCCAGGCCGAATTCAGACCCCTCCACTTT
CDR3 protein: CASSQAEFRPLHF

J gene: TRBJ2-7
D gene: NA
clone size: NA
V gene: TRBV2
CDR3 DNA: TGTGCCAGCAGGGGACTCCAGCTGGGGTACTTC
CDR3 protein: CASRGLQLGYF

J gene: TRBJ2-4
D gene: TRBD2
clone size: NA
V gene: TRBV5-1
CDR3 DNA: TGCGCCAGCAGCTTGCCTAGCGGGGCCAAAAACATTCAGTACTTC
CDR3 protein: CASSLPSGAKNIQYF

J gene: TRBJ2-5
D gene: TRBD2
clone size: NA
V gene: TRBV9
CDR3 DNA: TGTGCCAGCAGCGTAGTCGGGGGGAAACAAGAGACCCAGTACTTC
CDR3 protein: CASSVVGGKQETQYF

J gene: TRBJ2-7
D gene: NA
clone size: NA
V gene: TRBV5-4
CDR3 DNA: TGTGCCAGCAGCTTGATAGAGACAGTCTACGAGCAGTACTTC
CDR3 protein: CASSLIETVYEQYF

J gene: TRBJ1-5
D gene: TRBD1
clone size: once
V gene: TRBV9
CDR3 DNA: TGTGCCAGCAGCGCCTCCGGACAGGGCCATCAGCCCCAGCATTTT
CDR3 protein: CASSASGQGHQPQHF

J gene: TRBJ2-3
D gene: NA
clone size: NA
V gene: TRBV4-1
CDR3 DNA: TGCGCCAGCAGCCAAGGACTAGGGGATAGCACAGATACGCAGTATTTT
CDR3 protein: CASSQGLGDSTDTQYF

J gene: TRBJ1-1
D gene: NA
clone size: NA
V gene: TRBV7-3
CDR3 DNA: TGTGCCAGCAGCTCCCCCCGGTGGACAGATAGCATGAACACTGAAGCTTTCTTT
CDR3 protein: CASSSPRWTDSMNTEAFF

J gene: TRBJ2-7
D gene: NA
clone size: NA
V gene: TRBV5-1
CDR3 DNA: TGCGCCAGCAGCTCAGGACAGTCCTACGAGCAGTACTTC
CDR3 protein: CASSSGQSYEQYF

J gene: TRBJ1-1
D gene: NA
clone size: NA
V gene: TRBV7-9
CDR3 DNA: TGTGCCAGCAGCCCGCCCGGGGGTAGTGAAGCTTTCTTT
CDR3 protein: CASSPPGGSEAFF

J gene: TRBJ1-1
D gene: TRBD1
clone size: NA
V gene: TRBV11-3
CDR3 DNA: TGTGCCAGCAGCTCCCGGGACAGGGAGGTGGGTACTGAAGCTTTCTTT
CDR3 protein: CASSSRDREVGTEAFF

J gene: TRBJ2-7
D gene: TRBD1
clone size: NA
V gene: TRBV4-3
CDR3 DNA: TGCGCCAGCAGCCGGGACAGGGCCTACGAGCAGTACTTC
CDR3 protein: CASSRDRAYEQYF

J gene: TRBJ1-5
D gene: NA
clone size: NA
V gene: TRBV29-1
CDR3 DNA: TGCAGCGTTGCGACAGCTCTGTCGAATCAGCCCCAGCATTTT
CDR3 protein: CSVATALSNQPQHF

J gene: TRBJ1-5
D gene: NA
clone size: NA
V gene: TRBV7-2
CDR3 DNA: TGTGCCAGCAGCTTAGGTATCCACGGGCCCCAGCATTTT
CDR3 protein: CASSLGIHGPQHF

J gene: TRBJ2-3
D gene: NA
clone size: few
V gene: TRBV2
CDR3 DNA: TGTGCCAGCTTAAGGGAGAGGAACACAGATACGCAGTATTTT
CDR3 protein: CASLRERNTDTQYF

J gene: TRBJ2-1
D gene: TRBD1
clone size: NA
V gene: TRBV11-1
CDR3 DNA: TGTGCCAGCAGCTTACGGACAGGGGGCACTGAGCAGTTCTTC
CDR3 protein: CASSLRTGGTEQFF

J gene: TRBJ2-7
D gene: NA
clone size: few
V gene: TRBV29-1
CDR3 DNA: TGCAGCGTTAACAGGGATTACGAGCAGTACTTC
CDR3 protein: CSVNRDYEQYF

J gene: TRBJ1-3
D gene: NA
clone size: NA
V gene: TRBV28
CDR3 DNA: TGTGCCAGCAGGTCTACAGGGAGTTCTGGAAACACCATATATTTT
CDR3 protein: CASRSTGSSGNTIYF

J gene: TRBJ2-5
D gene: TRBD2
clone size: few
V gene: TRBV4-2
CDR3 DNA: TGTGCCAGCAGCCAAGATCAAAGCGGGGGGGCAGAGACCCAGTACTTC
CDR3 protein: CASSQDQSGGAETQYF

J gene: TRBJ1-3
D gene: NA
clone size: NA
V gene: TRBV4-1
CDR3 DNA: TGCGCCAGCAGCACCCGCGCGGGATGGGGAAACACCATATATTTT
CDR3 protein: CASSTRAGWGNTIYF

J gene: TRBJ1-2
D gene: NA
clone size: once
V gene: TRBV16
CDR3 DNA: TGTGCCAGCAGCGCCGGGGGTTGGAGTAACTATGGCTACACCTTC
CDR3 protein: CASSAGGWSNYGYTF

J gene: TRBJ1-6
D gene: TRBD1
clone size: NA
V gene: TRBV7-9
CDR3 DNA: TGTGCCAGCAGCCCCAGACAGGGAAATAATTCACCCCTCCACTTT
CDR3 protein: CASSPRQGNNSPLHF

J gene: TRBJ2-1
D gene: TRBD2
clone size: NA
V gene: TRBV6-5
CDR3 DNA: TGTGCCAGCAGTCTAGCGGGTAATAACAATGAGCAGTTCTTC
CDR3 protein: CASSLAGNNNEQFF

J gene: TRBJ2-1
D gene: TRBD2
clone size: NA
V gene: TRBV27
CDR3 DNA: TGTGCCAGCAGCCTAAGCGGGGGGGCAAACAATGAGCAGTTCTTC
CDR3 protein: CASSLSGGANNEQFF

J gene: TRBJ2-3
D gene: NA
clone size: NA
V gene: TRBV27
CDR3 DNA: TGTGCCAGCAGTCAGAGCACAGATACGCAGTATTTT
CDR3 protein: CASSQSTDTQYF

J gene: TRBJ2-5
D gene: NA
clone size: few
V gene: TRBV13
CDR3 DNA: TGTGCCAGCAGCTCGAATACCGGGAGATTACAAGAGACCCAGTACTTC
CDR3 protein: CASSSNTGRLQETQYF

J gene: TRBJ2-7
D gene: TRBD1
clone size: NA
V gene: TRBV7-9
CDR3 DNA: TGTGCCAGCACATATGGGACAGGGGCCTCCTACGAGCAGTACTTC
CDR3 protein: CASTYGTGASYEQYF

J gene: TRBJ2-1
D gene: TRBD1
clone size: NA
V gene: TRBV5-1
CDR3 DNA: TGCGCCAGCAGCTCACAGGGGGCAGCCTACAATGAGCAGTTCTTC
CDR3 protein: CASSSQGAAYNEQFF

J gene: TRBJ2-7
D gene: TRBD1
clone size: NA
V gene: TRBV6-5
CDR3 DNA: TGTGCCAGCAGGCCGGGACAGGGTTTCACCTACGAGCAGTACTTC
CDR3 protein: CASRPGQGFTYEQYF

J gene: TRBJ2-5
D gene: TRBD1
clone size: few
V gene: TRBV18
CDR3 DNA: TGTGCCAGCTCACCCCGGACAGGGGGGCACCAAGAGACCCAGTACTTC
CDR3 protein: CASSPRTGGHQETQYF

J gene: TRBJ2-1
D gene: TRBD1
clone size: NA
V gene: TRBV27
CDR3 DNA: TGTGCCAGCACCAAACAGGGGGCCCCTCGGAATGAGCAGTTCTTC
CDR3 protein: CASTKQGAPRNEQFF

J gene: TRBJ1-1
D gene: NA
clone size: NA
V gene: TRBV10-3
CDR3 DNA: TGTGCCATCAGTGACAGGGACACTGAAGCTTTCTTT
CDR3 protein: CAISDRDTEAFF

J gene: TRBJ2-5
D gene: NA
clone size: NA
V gene: TRBV27
CDR3 DNA: TGTGCCAGCAGTTTAAGGCGGACAGCACAAGAGACCCAGTACTTC
CDR3 protein: CASSLRRTAQETQYF

J gene: TRBJ1-6
D gene: NA
clone size: NA
V gene: TRBV4-3
CDR3 DNA: TGCGCCAGCAGCCAAGAGAATCCTGGGGCGGTCCGGGCTTCACCCCTCCACTTT
CDR3 protein: CASSQENPGAVRASPLHF

J gene: TRBJ2-4
D gene: NA
clone size: NA
V gene: TRBV6-5
CDR3 DNA: TGTGCCAGCGGGTACACAGGGGGGGGCAAAAACATTCAGTACTTC
CDR3 protein: CASGYTGGGKNIQYF

J gene: TRBJ2-7
D gene: TRBD1
clone size: NA
V gene: TRBV30
CDR3 DNA: TGTGCCTGGACCCTGAACCGGGACAGGGGGCCGTTCCCCTACGAGCAGTACTTC
CDR3 protein: CAWTLNRDRGPFPYEQYF

J gene: TRBJ2-2
D gene: TRBD1
clone size: NA
V gene: TRBV25-1
CDR3 DNA: TGTGCCAGCAGTGAAAGGGGTCAGGGGGCTTCCACCGGGGAGCTGTTTTTT
CDR3 protein: CASSERGQGASTGELFF

J gene: TRBJ2-7
D gene: TRBD1
clone size: NA
V gene: TRBV11-2
CDR3 DNA: TGTGCCAGCAGCTTAGTTAGGGGACAGGGTTACGAGCAGTACTTC
CDR3 protein: CASSLVRGQGYEQYF